This T cell receptor (beta chain) was retrieved from a study of human T cells and chemical hapten exposure. The wider study: Reading of the patch tests, which applied 0.01% DPC to the upper back, occurred at 6 days.

Individual cDNA molecules (in the library) carried attached unique molecular identifiers. TCRdb called the RACE reads again in MiXCR, with one record for every CDR3 protein. The sample contains approximately 350,000 distinct CDR3 sequences, approximately 6.9% of which appear only once. V shed 4 bases and J 4 bases; nucleotides not matched to a gene: 6. CDR3 length equals 15 residues. In its sample, this clonotype was seen many times. The antigen is not known. Study-wide findings and caveats: The study found expanded TCRs formed significantly more large CDR3 similarity clusters than controls. The donors suffered from alopecia, so their immune response may not match that of healthy people.

Documented time point: patch test 1, 2 weeks after DPC sensitization. Treatment specified: therapeutic diphenylcyclopropenone sensitization with weekly scalp DPC. Sequenced here: whole blood, sampled in connection with sensitization to the hapten diphenylcyclopropenone (DPC). V gene TRBV5-7 combines with J gene TRBJ1-5; 9 nucleotides match TRBD1. TRBV5-7 is an ORF, and what it does is uncertain. This receptor was obtained from a woman aged 18-29 years with alopecia areata. Some clones in this sample may be carry-over from other donors' samples. CDR3 sequence: CASSHATGGNQPQHF. CDR3 bases: TGTGCCAGCAGCCACGCGACAGGGGGAAATCAGCCCCAGCATTTT.